The entry below describes one T cell receptor beta chain. What it recognizes is unknown. The sample belongs to a study of CD8 T cells in ankylosing spondylitis. The study's findings and limits: The authors reported significant enrichment of disease-linked clones in matched ankylosing spondylitis synovial fluid.

Making the TCR beta libraries involved quantitative 5'-RACE with molecular barcodes. Via MiXCR, TCRdb re-called the 5' RACE reads, giving one row per CDR3 protein. The table lists some 350,000 distinct CDR3 sequences, about 15% of them singletons. This CDR3 contains 15 residues. V gave up 2 bases and J gave up 10 bases; unmatched junction bases: 8. Germline V CDR1 and CDR2: SGHDN, FVKESK. Sample: blood, either unsorted or a sorted T cell fraction (not recorded which). The TCR was taken from a male donor with ankylosing spondylitis or in good health (not recorded which). V and J are TRBV14 and TRBJ2-1, with 10 bases lining up with TRBD2. In DNA form, the CDR3 reads TGTGCCAGCAGCCAATTAGCGGGGGGTTTAAGGGAGCAGTTCTTC. Its translation is CASSQLAGGLREQFF.